The clone carrying this T cell receptor beta chain was counted a few times. What it binds is not known. This entry comes from a study of vaccination and CD4 T cells after COVID-19. Treatment defined: approximately nine-day PBMC culture with coronavirus spike peptide pools or control peptides (ViraFEST assay). Gathering of the CD4+ T cells, from the unexposed donor, took place before the COVID-19 pandemic (2011-2018). SARS-CoV-2 S/N and four cold-coronavirus spikes were used to probe unexposed-donor CD4+ T cells, cells permitting. The study, taken as a whole, reports: Although the median of SARS-CoV-2-reactive clonotypes rose from approximately 21 to 40, the change was not significant.

The CDR3 sequence is 13 residues long. Trimming took 1 base from V and 0 from J, leaving 3 bases between them. Germline lookup yields CDR1 SGHAT and CDR2 FQNNGV. Sequencing of the DNA from cultured CD4+ T cells was carried out with the Oncomine TCR Beta short-read assay. From cultured CD4+ T cells, genomic DNA was extracted. MiXCR, applied by TCRdb to the PCR reads, yields one record per CDR3 protein. The repertoire consists of roughly 2,700 distinct CDR3 sequences, with over 25% occurring once and the leading ten covering roughly three fifths. Sequencing used CD4+ T cells from blood, cultured in vitro. The chain joins TRBV11-2 to TRBJ1-1; no definite D call. The TCR sequence derives from a human donor in good health. CDR3 sequence (DNA): TGTGCCAGCAGCTTAGCCCTGAACACTGAAGCTTTCTTT. It codes for CASSLALNTEAFF.